One sample yielded the 8 T cell receptor beta chains listed below, sequenced in a study of T cell responses to AZD1222 COVID-19 vaccine. Produced via immunoSEQ multiplex PCR; TCRdb's table is partial and in-frame only. The data contain 90,000 to 120,000 clones, around 83% of them seen just once; the ten biggest clones take up around 3.2%. Sequenced here: peripheral blood, sampled on day 0 of AZD1222 vaccination. The receptors were gathered from an adult in good health.

The chain has TRBV6-5 and TRBJ1-5; D possibly corresponds to TRBD1 (5 bases). Trimming cost V 6 bases and J 4 bases, with 13 bases left between them. The CDR3 loop spans 14 amino acids. CDR1 is MNHEY, CDR2 SVGAGI, per germline. The CDR3 DNA reads TGTGCCAGCAGCGACACCAAGGGGAATCAGCCCCAGCATTTT. It specifies CASSDTKGNQPQHF.

The CDR3 spells CASSLGALGGNTIYF. The DNA of the CDR3 is TGTGCCAGCAGCTTAGGGGCGCTAGGGGGAAACACCATATATTTT. The chain uses TRBV7-2 and TRBJ1-3; D remains unclear. CDR1 SGHTA and CDR2 FQGNSA come from the germline V gene. The germline V and J ends were trimmed by 1 base and 4 bases, with 11 bases remaining between them. The CDR3 runs 15 residues.

The V call is TRBV5-1, the J call TRBJ1-2; D not certain. The CDR3 contains 14 residues. The germline gives CDR1 SGHRS, CDR2 YFSETQ. With 0 bases removed from V and 4 bases from J, the gap between germline ends came to 10 bases. For the CDR3, the DNA is TGCGCCAGCAGCTTGGCGGGGTTGATCTATGGCTACACCTTC. Protein: CASSLAGLIYGYTF.

The chain joins TRBV7-2 to TRBJ1-5, with unresolved D. From germline, CDR1 is SGHTA and CDR2 FQGNSA. V lost 5 bases and J lost 3, with 14 bases in between. The CDR3 extends over 15 amino acids. The CDR3 loop is CASSLNSGFNQPQHF. In DNA form, the CDR3 reads TGTGCCAGCAGCCTGAACTCGGGGTTCAATCAGCCCCAGCATTTT.

This clone has only one observation. The chain employs TRBV6-5 and TRBJ2-7, with D possibly being TRBD2 (5 bases). Germline V gene sequence: CDR1 MNHEY, CDR2 SVGAGI. The CDR3 runs to 14 residues. Trimming pared 0 bases from V and 3 bases from J, leaving 9 bases between. CDR3 amino acids: CASSYSPSLYEQYF. CDR3 coding DNA: TGTGCCAGCAGTTACTCGCCTAGCCTCTACGAGCAGTACTTC.

Note on this clone: The sample contains more than one DNA sequence encoding this CDR3. The V and J genes are TRBV3-1 (or the pseudogene TRBV3-2) and TRBJ1-5; D not certain. The CDR3 totals 13 residues. V lost 0 bases to trimming and J lost 5 bases, with 5 bases between them. Germline CDR1 is LGHDT and CDR2 is YNNKEL (reference sequence). CDR3 region: CASSQDRDQPQHF. The CDR3 coding sequence is TGTGCCAGCAGCCAAGATCGCGATCAGCCCCAGCATTTT.

This clone was detected once. The same CDR3 arises from other DNA sequences in this sample as well. This chain links TRBV19 with TRBJ1-1, with a tentative D call TRBD1 (5 bases). The CDR3 sequence is 13 residues long. Per the germline V gene, CDR1 is LNHDA and CDR2 is SQIVND (reference sequence). Trimming left V 8 bases short and J 0 bases short, with 10 bases between. This chain's CDR3 is CASSGQLNTEAFF. The CDR3 DNA sequence: TGTGCCAGTTCAGGACAATTGAACACTGAAGCTTTCTTT.

This chain links TRBV7-2 with TRBJ2-5, with 13 bases matching TRBD2. Germline CDR1 SGHTA, CDR2 FQGNSA. CDR3 length: 17 amino acids. With 1 base clipped from V and 5 bases from J, the junction kept 7 bases outside the gene matches. CDR3 DNA sequence: TGTGCCAGCAGCTTAGAGGGGACTAGCGGGGTTGGGGAGACCCAGTACTTC. This codes for CASSLEGTSGVGETQYF.